A single sample is the source of the 2 T cell receptor beta chains below, sequenced in a study of T-cell memory formation after mild COVID-19. MiXCR was run by TCRdb on the 5' RACE reads, yielding one entry per CDR3 protein. The sample has 400,000 to 500,000 distinct CDR3 sequences, roughly 18% seen once; the top ten hold about 22%. The sample comprised PBMCs or a T cell subset sorted from them (not recorded which). Receptor source: a man in his late teens or twenties who had mild COVID-19 (a few samples of this study predate the infection). Cell type and time point are not known.

V usage is TRBV9 and J usage is TRBJ1-1; the D gene is possibly TRBD1 (5 bases). Trimming took 2 bases from V and 0 from J, leaving 8 bases between them. Germline CDR1 is SGDLS and CDR2 is YYNGEE. This CDR3 has 14 amino acids. DNA of the CDR3: TGTGCCAGCAGCGTGACAGCGATGAACACTGAAGCTTTCTTT. Its protein product is CASSVTAMNTEAFF.

The sample holds a few counts of this clonotype. This sequence joins TRBV5-5 and TRBJ2-3; D is unclear. This CDR3 contains 15 residues. Germline-derived CDR1 and CDR2 are SGHKS and YYEKEE (reference sequence). V lost 0 bases and J lost 2, with 10 bases in between. CDR3 loop: CASSLGAGYTDTQYF. CDR3 DNA: TGTGCCAGCAGCTTGGGGGCAGGCTACACAGATACGCAGTATTTT.